These 18 T cell receptor beta chains came from one sample sequenced in a study of blood T cells in healthy people across ages. Primers used in a second PCR of about 6 to 12 cycles were a sample-barcoded 5' primer and a J-beta primer mix. TCRdb reprocessed the 5' RACE reads with MiXCR, giving one entry per CDR3 protein. The sample lists a few hundred thousand distinct CDR3 sequences; about 27% were seen once. These data also featured in a second study, about T cells of mothers and their children.

Input material: blood. Every receptor here comes from a boy between 2 and 10 years old in good health.

In this sample, this clonotype turned up many times. CDR3 in amino acids: CASSRTSQETQYF. CDR3 bases: TGTGCCAGCAGCCGGACTAGCCAAGAGACCCAGTACTTC. This sequence joins TRBV7-2 and TRBJ2-5, with 7 bases matching TRBD2. Per the germline V gene, CDR1 is SGHTA and CDR2 is FQGNSA. The V gene end was trimmed by 5 bases and the J gene end by 1 base; junction bases not matched to a gene: 1. CDR3 size: 13 residues.

The chain couples TRBV20-1 to TRBJ2-1; the match to TRBD2 covers 16 bases. Germline values: CDR1 DFQATT, CDR2 SNEGSKA (reference sequence). CDR3 length: 15 residues. Trimming removed 4 bases from V and 9 bases from J; junction bases left unmatched: 6. CDR3 sequence: CSATSGTSGRVEQFF. The CDR3 DNA is TGCAGTGCTACTTCCGGGACTAGCGGGAGGGTTGAGCAGTTCTTC.

This clonotype was counted only a few times. The chain links TRBV12-3 or TRBV12-4 to TRBJ2-7; D not resolved. Trimming left V 3 bases short and J 2 bases short, with 8 bases between. The CDR3 runs to 13 residues. The CDR3, as DNA: TGTGCCAGCAGTTTCGCGGATACCTACGAGCAGTACTTC. Translation: CASSFADTYEQYF.

This clonotype has only a few counts. The DNA of the CDR3 is TGTGCCAGCGAGGACAGGGTCACAGATACGCAGTATTTT. Encoded protein: CASEDRVTDTQYF. The V call is TRBV2, the J call TRBJ2-3; TRBD1 matches 8 bases. Per the germline V gene, CDR1 is SNHLY and CDR2 is FYNNEI. V was pared by 8 bases and J by 2 bases, with 3 bases of the junction left unmatched. The CDR3 contains 13 residues.

This sequence joins TRBV2 and TRBJ2-5, with D possibly TRBD2 on 7 matching bases. V was pared by 4 bases and J by 2 bases, with 14 bases between. The CDR3 spans 15 residues. In germline, CDR1 is SNHLY, CDR2 FYNNEI. DNA for the CDR3: TGTGCCAGCAGTGCACGGGGGGCGAGGCAAGAGACCCAGTACTTC. This encodes CASSARGARQETQYF. Full variable domain (outside the CDR3, taken from reference TRBV2 and TRBJ2-5): EPEVTQTPSHQVTQMGQEVILRCVPISNHLYFYWYRQILGQKVEFLVSFYNNEISEKSEIFDDQFSVERPDGSNFTLKIRSTKLEDSAMYFCASSARGARQETQYFGPGTRLLVL.

The rearrangement uses TRBV12-3 or TRBV12-4 and TRBJ2-1; D is unresolved. Trimming shortened V by 2 bases and J by 8 bases, and 10 bases separated the two germline ends. The CDR3 covers 13 residues. The CDR3 protein is CASSLLGSDEQFF. The CDR3 region has the DNA TGTGCCAGCAGTTTACTTGGGTCGGATGAGCAGTTCTTC.

This clonotype was observed a few times. V usage is TRBV24-1 and J usage is TRBJ2-3, with 7 bases fitting TRBD1. CDR3 length: 14 residues. Germline V gene lookup returns CDR1 KGHDR and CDR2 SFDVKD. V was clipped by 3 bases and J by 1 base; unmatched bases: 0. CDR3 coding DNA: TGTGCCACCAGTGATACAGGGGGCACAGATACGCAGTATTTT. Encoded protein: CATSDTGGTDTQYF.

This clonotype was counted between two and nine times. V gene TRBV3-1 combines with J gene TRBJ2-5; D ambiguous. Germline assignment: CDR1 LGHDT and CDR2 YNNKEL (reference sequence). Trimming shortened V by 3 bases and J by 2 bases, and 10 bases separated the two germline ends. There are 14 residues in the CDR3. CDR3 coding DNA: TGTGCCAGCAGCCATTGGGCCCAGCAAGAGACCCAGTACTTC. It codes for CASSHWAQQETQYF.

This clonotype was seen more than once but under ten times. V is TRBV6-1 and J is TRBJ2-1, with TRBD1 as a possible D gene (6 bases). The J call may be in error: the DNA end matches TRBJ2-5 better. CDR1 MNHNS and CDR2 SASEGT come from the germline V gene. This CDR3 region has 16 residues. The CDR3 protein is CASSEGKDSLQETQYF. For the CDR3, the DNA is TGTGCCAGCAGTGAAGGAAAGGACAGCCTCCAAGAGACCCAGTACTTC.

This clonotype occurred a few times. The chain combines TRBV4-3 with TRBJ2-2, with 13 nucleotides matching TRBD2. The germline V gene encodes CDR1 LGHNA and CDR2 YSLEER. This CDR3 is 15 amino acids long. Losses at the gene ends were 6 bases for V and 6 bases for J; bases not matched to a gene: 4. The CDR3 here is CASSLLAGGPGELFF. CDR3 DNA: TGCGCCAGCAGTTTACTAGCGGGAGGGCCCGGGGAGCTGTTTTTT.

This clonotype was seen a handful of times. The chain employs TRBV7-9 and TRBJ2-2; D remains unclear. The CDR3 consists of 12 residues. CDR1 and CDR2 (germline): SEHNR, FQNEAQ (reference sequence). V was pared by 3 bases and J by 8 bases, with 7 bases between. In DNA form, the CDR3 reads TGTGCCAGCAGCTTTGCCAGGGGGGAGCTGTTTTTT. Encoded protein: CASSFARGELFF.

The rearrangement uses TRBV7-9 and TRBJ2-7; TRBD1 aligns across 7 bases. Germline V gene sequence: CDR1 SEHNR, CDR2 FQNEAQ (reference sequence). This CDR3 comprises 15 residues. V dropped 4 bases and J dropped 5; count of bases not matched to a gene: 11. The DNA of the CDR3 is TGTGCCAGCAGCTACGCGAGACAGGGTAGGAACGAGCAGTACTTC. Protein product: CASSYARQGRNEQYF. The whole variable domain, filled in from reference TRBV7-9 and TRBJ2-7, reads DTGVSQNPRHKITKRGQNVTFRCDPISEHNRLYWYRQTLGQGPEFLTYFQNEAQLEKSRLLSDRFSAERPKGSFSTLEIQRTEQGDSAMYLCASSYARQGRNEQYFGPGTRLTVT.

The chain is built from TRBV5-6 and TRBJ2-7; D gene uncertain. The CDR3 runs 16 residues. Germline values: CDR1 SGHDT, CDR2 YYEEEE. The germline V and J ends were trimmed by 1 base and 7 bases, with 21 bases remaining between them. CDR3: CASSLRGPSTSWEQYF. CDR3 coding DNA: TGTGCCAGCAGCTTGCGAGGCCCTTCCACGTCTTGGGAGCAGTACTTC.

The chain recombines TRBV7-2 with TRBJ1-1; 10 positions agree with TRBD1. Germline assignment: CDR1 SGHTA and CDR2 FQGNSA. The CDR3 sequence is 14 residues long. Losses at the gene ends were 6 bases for V and 5 bases for J; bases not matched to a gene: 6. Written as DNA, the CDR3 is TGTGCCAGCAGTCGAAGACAGGGGGCTACTGAAGCTTTCTTT. Amino acid sequence: CASSRRQGATEAFF.

In this sample, this clonotype turned up a few times. The chain couples TRBV6-2 or TRBV6-3 to TRBJ2-1; tentative D call: TRBD2 (5 bases). With the DNA end fitting TRBJ2-7 better, the J assignment may be wrong. This CDR3 region has 15 residues. Germline CDR1 MNHEY, CDR2 SVGEGT. The CDR3 reads CASSYVGDADYEQYF. The CDR3 DNA sequence: TGTGCCAGCAGTTACGTGGGAGATGCAGACTACGAGCAGTACTTC.

This clonotype was recorded once. This sequence joins TRBV6-1 and TRBJ1-1, with a possible D match to TRBD1 (5 bases). Germline V gene sequence: CDR1 MNHNS, CDR2 SASEGT. The CDR3 runs 15 residues. Trimming removed 9 bases at V and 9 bases at J, with 26 bases between. CDR3 loop: CASPPTAGTGLKAFF. In DNA, the CDR3 is TGTGCCAGTCCTCCTACCGCGGGGACCGGGCTGAAAGCTTTCTTT.

This clonotype has a handful of counts. This chain joins TRBV20-1 and TRBJ2-3; the match to TRBD2 covers 16 bases. Trimming took 6 bases from V and 3 from J; bases not matched to a gene: 6. Germline V gives CDR1 DFQATT, CDR2 SNEGSKA (reference sequence). CDR3 length: 16 residues. The CDR3: CSAPGLAGGRTDTQYF. CDR3 nucleotides: TGCAGTGCCCCGGGACTAGCGGGGGGGCGAACAGATACGCAGTATTTT.

V usage is TRBV9 and J usage is TRBJ2-5; no clear D gene. CDR3 length: 13 residues. Trimming removed 2 bases at V and 3 bases at J, with 8 bases between. Germline V gene lookup returns CDR1 SGDLS and CDR2 YYNGEE. Here the CDR3 DNA reads TGTGCCAGCAGCGTCGGCCGAAAAGAGACCCAGTACTTC. It yields the protein CASSVGRKETQYF.